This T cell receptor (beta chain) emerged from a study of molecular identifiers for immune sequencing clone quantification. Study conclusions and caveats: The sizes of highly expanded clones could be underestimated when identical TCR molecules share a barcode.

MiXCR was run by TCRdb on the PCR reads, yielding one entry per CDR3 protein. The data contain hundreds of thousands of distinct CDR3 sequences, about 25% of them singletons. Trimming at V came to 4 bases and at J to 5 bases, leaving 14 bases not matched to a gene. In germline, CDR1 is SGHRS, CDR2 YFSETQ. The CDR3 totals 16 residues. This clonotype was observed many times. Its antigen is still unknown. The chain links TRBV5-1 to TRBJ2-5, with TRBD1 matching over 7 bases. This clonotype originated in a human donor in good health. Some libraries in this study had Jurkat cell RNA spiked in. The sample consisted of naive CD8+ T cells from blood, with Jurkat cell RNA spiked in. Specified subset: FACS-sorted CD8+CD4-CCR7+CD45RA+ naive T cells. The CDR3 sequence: CASSPSDRITGETQYF. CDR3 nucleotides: TGCGCCAGCAGCCCCTCGGACAGGATAACGGGGGAGACCCAGTACTTC.